Listed here are 4 T cell receptor beta chains from one sample, sequenced in a study of T cells in localized non-small cell lung cancer. Generated by immunoSEQ multiplex PCR, the TCRdb table keeps only in-frame clones and is missing some. Altogether around 21,000 clones are present, 70% to 90% being singletons, with the ten largest covering about 6.7%. The sample consisted of peripheral blood, taken before any cancer treatment. These receptors originate from a male donor older than 55 with stage I squamous cell lung carcinoma.

The V call is TRBV9, the J call TRBJ1-1; maybe TRBD1 (5 bases). CDR1 is SGDLS, CDR2 YYNGEE, per germline. V was cut by 4 bases and J by 1 base, with 11 bases left in between. The CDR3 is made up of 14 amino acids. This chain's CDR3 is CASSTITGNTEAFF. The CDR3 nucleotides read TGTGCCAGCAGCACCATTACAGGGAACACTGAAGCTTTCTTT.

About this clone itself: A read error may account for a junction end that differs from germline. This sample includes further DNA sequences coding for the same CDR3. This sequence joins TRBV19 and TRBJ1-1; a weak D match, TRBD1 (6 bases). CDR1 and CDR2 (germline): LNHDA, SQIVND (reference sequence). There are 15 residues in the CDR3. The CDR3 DNA follows: TGTGCCAGTAGTCTAGAGGGGGGGTTGAACACTGAAGCTTTCTTT. It encodes CASSLEGGLNTEAFF.

This sequence joins TRBV29-1 and TRBJ2-5; D unclear. V lost 6 bases and J lost 2, with 10 bases in between. The germline V gene encodes CDR1 SQVTM and CDR2 ANQGSEA. The CDR3 is 12 residues long. CDR3 protein: CSVVEQQETQYF. For the CDR3, the DNA is TGCAGCGTCGTGGAGCAGCAAGAGACCCAGTACTTC.

This chain uses TRBV6-4 with TRBJ2-1, with 7 bases lining up with TRBD1. The germline CDR1 and CDR2 sequences are MRHNA and SNTAGT. V shed 6 bases, J shed 6 bases, and the junction held 5 bases outside the gene matches. This CDR3 contains 13 residues. CDR3 nucleotides: TGTGCCAGCAGCCCAGACAGGGTCAATGAGCAGTTCTTC. It encodes CASSPDRVNEQFF.